Included here is one T cell receptor beta chain sequence, with context. Relative to the germline gene, one junction end is altered; a read error may explain this. The sample comes from a study of blood T cell repertoires in COVID-19. Study-wide context: The study drew acute and convalescent COVID-19 samples from the United States, Italy and Spain.

The method was immunoSEQ multiplex PCR; TCRdb's version includes in-frame clones alone and lacks a portion of them. The sample carries some 150,000 clones, about 73% recorded once. The TCR comes from a man at least 80 years old with acute or convalescent COVID-19. Material for sequencing was peripheral blood.

CDR3 nucleotides: TGTGCCAGCATTGAACAGGGGGTTCAGTCTGGAAACACCATATATTTT. This encodes CASIEQGVQSGNTIYF. The V call is TRBV2, the J call TRBJ1-3; 8 nucleotides agree with TRBD1. The CDR3 is 16 amino acids. Germline CDR1 is SNHLY and CDR2 is FYNNEI.